This TCR beta chain was retrieved from a study of a mutant IDH1 vaccine in newly diagnosed glioma. This clone was found a few times. Antigen unknown. There are 16 residues in the CDR3. The V gene's germline CDR1 is MDHEN and CDR2 SYDVKM. With 5 bases removed from V and 0 bases from J, the gap between germline ends came to 17 bases. Assay used: immunoSEQ multiplex PCR; TCRdb lists only in-frame clones, some missing. The sample has under 40,000 clones, roughly 78% seen once. The time point was: week 11, during vaccination. Every vaccine dose comprised 300 ug of mutant IDH1 20-mer peptide plus topical imiquimod.

The sequence derives from a man aged 30 to 39 with glioma. This specimen was PBMCs, taken from a glioma patient whose treatment included an IDH1 peptide vaccine. The chain is built from TRBV28 and TRBJ2-7, with D possibly TRBD1 on 5 matching bases. In nucleotides, the CDR3 is TGTGCCAGCAGTCCCGTGTCTGGGGCCCTCTCCTACGAGCAGTACTTC. This gives the protein CASSPVSGALSYEQYF.